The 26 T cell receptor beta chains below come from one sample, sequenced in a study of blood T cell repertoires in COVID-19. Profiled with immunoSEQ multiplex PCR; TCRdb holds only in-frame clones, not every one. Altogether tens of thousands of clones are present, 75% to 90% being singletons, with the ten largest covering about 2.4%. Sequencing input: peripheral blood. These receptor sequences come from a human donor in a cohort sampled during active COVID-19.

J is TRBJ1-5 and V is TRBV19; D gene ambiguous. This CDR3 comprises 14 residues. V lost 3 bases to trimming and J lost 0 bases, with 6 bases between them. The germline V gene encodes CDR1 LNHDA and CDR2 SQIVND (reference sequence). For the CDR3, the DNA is TGTGCCAGTAGTATGAGGGATAGCAATCAGCCCCAGCATTTT. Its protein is CASSMRDSNQPQHF.

The CDR3: CASSEGTSGRSQETQYF. The CDR3 bases are TGTGCCAGCAGCGAGGGGACTAGCGGGAGGTCCCAAGAGACCCAGTACTTC. The chain links TRBV7-7 to TRBJ2-5; the match to TRBD2 covers 15 bases. V trimming: 5 bases; J trimming: 1 base; junction bases outside the gene matches: 5. This CDR3 region has 17 residues. Germline V gives CDR1 SSHAT, CDR2 FNYEAQ (reference sequence).

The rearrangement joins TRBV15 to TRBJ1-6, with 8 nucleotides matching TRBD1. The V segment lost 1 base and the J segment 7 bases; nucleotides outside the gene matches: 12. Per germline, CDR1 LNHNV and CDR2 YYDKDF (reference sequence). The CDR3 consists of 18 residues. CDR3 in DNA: TGTGCCACCAGCAGAGGGGGTCTACCAGGGGGCCGGAATTCACCCCTCCACTTT. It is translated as CATSRGGLPGGRNSPLHF.

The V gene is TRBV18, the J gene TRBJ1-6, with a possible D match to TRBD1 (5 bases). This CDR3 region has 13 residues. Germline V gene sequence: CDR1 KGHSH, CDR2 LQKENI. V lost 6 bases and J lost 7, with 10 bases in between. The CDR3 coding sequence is TGTGCCAGCTCCCCAAACAGGAATTCACCCCTCCACTTT. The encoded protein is CASSPNRNSPLHF.

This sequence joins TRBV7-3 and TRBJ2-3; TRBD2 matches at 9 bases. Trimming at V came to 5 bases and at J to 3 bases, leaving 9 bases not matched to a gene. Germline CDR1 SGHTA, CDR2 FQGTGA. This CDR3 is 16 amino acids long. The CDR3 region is CASSPGAGGPTDTQYF. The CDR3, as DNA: TGTGCCAGCAGCCCCGGGGCGGGAGGGCCTACAGATACGCAGTATTTT.

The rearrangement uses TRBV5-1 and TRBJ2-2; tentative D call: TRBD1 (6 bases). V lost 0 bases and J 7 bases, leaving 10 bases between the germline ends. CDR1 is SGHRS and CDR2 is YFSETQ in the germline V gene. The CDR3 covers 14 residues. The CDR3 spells CASSLAGAVGELFF. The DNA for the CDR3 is TGCGCCAGCAGCTTGGCAGGGGCGGTCGGGGAGCTGTTTTTT.

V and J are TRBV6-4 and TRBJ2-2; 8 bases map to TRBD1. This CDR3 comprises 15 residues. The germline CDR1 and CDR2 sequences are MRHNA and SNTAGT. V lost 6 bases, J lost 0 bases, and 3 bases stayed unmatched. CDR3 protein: CASREDRANTGELFF. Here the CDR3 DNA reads TGTGCCAGCAGAGAGGACAGGGCGAACACCGGGGAGCTGTTTTTT.

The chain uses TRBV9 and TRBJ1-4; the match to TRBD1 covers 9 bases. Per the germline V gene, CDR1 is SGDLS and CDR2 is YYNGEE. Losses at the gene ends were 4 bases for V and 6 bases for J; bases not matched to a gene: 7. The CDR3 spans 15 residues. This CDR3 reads CASSSSGTGYEKLFF. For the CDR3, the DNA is TGTGCCAGCAGCTCATCCGGGACAGGGTATGAAAAACTGTTTTTT. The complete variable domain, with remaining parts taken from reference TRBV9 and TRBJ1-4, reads DSGVTQTPKHLITATGQRVTLRCSPRSGDLSVYWYQQSLDQGLQFLIQYYNGEERAKGNILERFSAQQFPDLHSELNLSSLELGDSALYFCASSSSGTGYEKLFFGSGTQLSVL.

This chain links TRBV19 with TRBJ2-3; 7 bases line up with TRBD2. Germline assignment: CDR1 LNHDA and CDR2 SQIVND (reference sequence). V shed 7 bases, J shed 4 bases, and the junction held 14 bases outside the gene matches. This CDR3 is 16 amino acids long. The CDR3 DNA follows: TGTGCCAGTAAAGTCGCCGGGGGGAGTGGTGCAGATACGCAGTATTTT. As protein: CASKVAGGSGADTQYF.

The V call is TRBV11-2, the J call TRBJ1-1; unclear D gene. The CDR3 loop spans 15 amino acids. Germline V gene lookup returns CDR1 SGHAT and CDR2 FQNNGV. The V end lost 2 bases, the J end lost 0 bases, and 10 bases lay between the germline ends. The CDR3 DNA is TGTGCCAGCAGCTTATGGTCGGGAATGAACACTGAAGCTTTCTTT. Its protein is CASSLWSGMNTEAFF.

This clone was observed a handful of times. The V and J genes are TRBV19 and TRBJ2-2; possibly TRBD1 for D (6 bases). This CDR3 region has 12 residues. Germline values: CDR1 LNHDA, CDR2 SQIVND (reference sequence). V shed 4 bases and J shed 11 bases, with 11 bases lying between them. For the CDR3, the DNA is TGTGCCAGTAGTACAGGGGTGAGAGAGCTGTTTTTT. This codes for CASSTGVRELFF.

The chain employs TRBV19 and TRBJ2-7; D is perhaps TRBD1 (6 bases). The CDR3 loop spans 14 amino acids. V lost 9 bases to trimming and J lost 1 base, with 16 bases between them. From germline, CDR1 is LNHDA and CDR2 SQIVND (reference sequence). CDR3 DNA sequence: TGTGCCAGCGCGACAGGTCCTACGTCCTACGAGCAGTACTTC. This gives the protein CASATGPTSYEQYF.

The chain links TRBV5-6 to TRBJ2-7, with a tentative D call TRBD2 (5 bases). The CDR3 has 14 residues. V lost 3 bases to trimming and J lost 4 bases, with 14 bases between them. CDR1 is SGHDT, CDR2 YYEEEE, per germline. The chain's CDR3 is CASSSTWRRYEQYF. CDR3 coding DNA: TGTGCCAGCAGCTCAACCTGGAGGAGGTACGAGCAGTACTTC.

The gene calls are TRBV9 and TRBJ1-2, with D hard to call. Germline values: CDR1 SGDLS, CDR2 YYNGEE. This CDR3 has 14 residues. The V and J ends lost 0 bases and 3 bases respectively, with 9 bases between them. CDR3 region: CASSVDLTDYGYTF. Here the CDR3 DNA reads TGTGCCAGCAGCGTAGACTTAACCGACTATGGCTACACCTTC.

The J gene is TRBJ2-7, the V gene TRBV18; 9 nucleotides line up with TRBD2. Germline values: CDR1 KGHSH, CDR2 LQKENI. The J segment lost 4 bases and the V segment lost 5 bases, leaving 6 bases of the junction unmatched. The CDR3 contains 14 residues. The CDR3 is CASSSGLAAYEQYF. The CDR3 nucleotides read TGTGCCAGCTCATCGGGACTAGCAGCTTACGAGCAGTACTTC.

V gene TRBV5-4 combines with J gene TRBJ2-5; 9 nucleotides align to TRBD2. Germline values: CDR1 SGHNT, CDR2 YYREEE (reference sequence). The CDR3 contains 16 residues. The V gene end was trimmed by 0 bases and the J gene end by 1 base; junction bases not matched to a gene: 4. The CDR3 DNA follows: TGTGCCAGCAGCTTGGGCCAGCGGGGGGCCCAAGAGACCCAGTACTTC. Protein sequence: CASSLGQRGAQETQYF.

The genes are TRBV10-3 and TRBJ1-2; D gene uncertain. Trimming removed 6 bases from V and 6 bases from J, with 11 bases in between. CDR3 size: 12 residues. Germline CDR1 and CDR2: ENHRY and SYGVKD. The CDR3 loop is CAIRQNTDGYTF. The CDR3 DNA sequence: TGTGCCATCAGACAGAACACGGATGGCTACACCTTC.

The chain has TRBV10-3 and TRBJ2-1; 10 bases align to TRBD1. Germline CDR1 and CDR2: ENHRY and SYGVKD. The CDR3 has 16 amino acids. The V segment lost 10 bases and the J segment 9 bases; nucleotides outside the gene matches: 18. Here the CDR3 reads CATSPREGQGGSEQFF. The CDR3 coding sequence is TGTGCCACCTCCCCCCGGGAAGGACAGGGGGGGAGTGAGCAGTTCTTC.

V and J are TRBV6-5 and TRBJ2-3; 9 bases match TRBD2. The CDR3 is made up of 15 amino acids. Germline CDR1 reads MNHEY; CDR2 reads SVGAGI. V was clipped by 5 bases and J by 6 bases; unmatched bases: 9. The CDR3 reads CASSRTMGTSDTQYF. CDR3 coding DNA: TGTGCCAGCAGTAGAACGATGGGGACTAGCGATACGCAGTATTTT.

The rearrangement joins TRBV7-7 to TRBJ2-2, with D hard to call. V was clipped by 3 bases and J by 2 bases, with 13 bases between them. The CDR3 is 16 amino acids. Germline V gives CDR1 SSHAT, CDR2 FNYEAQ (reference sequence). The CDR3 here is CASSFSTQLNTGELFF. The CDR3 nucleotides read TGTGCCAGCAGCTTCTCTACACAGCTAAACACCGGGGAGCTGTTTTTT.

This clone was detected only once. The CDR3 DNA is TGTGCCAGCACCAACCTAGCGGCCCTGGATGAGCAGTTCTTC. It yields the protein CASTNLAALDEQFF. This chain connects TRBV27 to TRBJ2-1; 7 bases agree with TRBD2. The CDR3 loop spans 14 amino acids. CDR1 and CDR2 (germline): MNHEY, SMNVEV (reference sequence). Germline trimming cut 7 bases from V and 8 bases from J; bases unmatched to any gene: 11.

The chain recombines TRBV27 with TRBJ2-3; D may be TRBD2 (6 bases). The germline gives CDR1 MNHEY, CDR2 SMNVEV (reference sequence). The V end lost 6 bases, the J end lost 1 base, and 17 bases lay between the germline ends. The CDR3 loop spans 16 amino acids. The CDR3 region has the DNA TGTGCCAGCAGGCGGGGAACAGAAACAGGCACAGATACGCAGTATTTT. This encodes CASRRGTETGTDTQYF.

The CDR3 reads CASSLVGDSNQPQHF. The DNA for the CDR3 is TGTGCCAGCAGCTTGGTAGGAGATAGCAATCAGCCCCAGCATTTT. V usage is TRBV5-7 and J usage is TRBJ1-5; D unresolved. TRBV5-7 carries the ORF label, with uncertain function. The V gene lost 0 bases and the J gene lost 0 bases, with 7 bases spanning the gap. CDR3 length: 15 residues.

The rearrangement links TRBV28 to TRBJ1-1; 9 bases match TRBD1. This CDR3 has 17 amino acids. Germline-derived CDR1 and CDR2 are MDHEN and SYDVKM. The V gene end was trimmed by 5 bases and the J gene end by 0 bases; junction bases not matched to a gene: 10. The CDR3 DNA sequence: TGTGCCAGCAGTGGCTACCGGGACAGGGTGATGAACACTGAAGCTTTCTTT. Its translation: CASSGYRDRVMNTEAFF.

This CDR3 reads CASSLITGSYNEQFF. CDR3 coding DNA: TGTGCCAGCAGTTTAATAACAGGATCCTACAATGAGCAGTTCTTC. The V gene is TRBV27, the J gene TRBJ2-1, with D possibly being TRBD1 (5 bases). V shed 2 bases and J shed 1 base, with 9 bases lying between them. CDR3 length equals 15 residues. In germline, CDR1 is MNHEY, CDR2 SMNVEV (reference sequence).

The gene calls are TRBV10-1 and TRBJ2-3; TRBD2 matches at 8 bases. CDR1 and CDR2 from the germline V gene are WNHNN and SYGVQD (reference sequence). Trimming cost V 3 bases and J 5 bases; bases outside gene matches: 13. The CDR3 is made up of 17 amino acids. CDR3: CASSDGIRRGAVDTQYF. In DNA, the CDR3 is TGCGCCAGCAGTGATGGAATAAGGCGGGGGGCGGTAGATACGCAGTATTTT.